The T cell receptor (beta chain) under discussion was sequenced for a study of glioma-infiltrating T cells listed by TCRdb under 2016. For the wider study: Glioma tissue, non-neoplastic brain tissue and matched peripheral blood mononuclear cells were used as sources from which TCR alpha- and beta-chain repertoires were sequenced. To gauge divergence between tissue and blood T-cell populations, every tissue-infiltrating repertoire was compared against the peripheral blood repertoire from the same patient. Three low-grade glioma patients, roughly 8 primary glioblastoma patients, and three non-glioma patients who contributed non-neoplastic brain tissue made up the paired cohort.

CDR3 length: 14 amino acids, cysteine to phenylalanine. Of the read, only the CDR3 DNA is kept; its 42 bases are in frame from base 1. Trimming removed 5 bases from V and 5 bases from J; the gene matches leave 9 bases unexplained. The germline V gene (reference sequence) provides CDR1 DFQATT and CDR2 SNEGSKA. General conclusions and limits of the study: VJ-independent divergence between tissue and blood was below expectation in non-neoplastic patients but above expectation in all gliomas, especially low-grade gliomas. Small numbers underpinned the group comparisons: 8 or 9 glioblastoma patients, three low-grade glioma patients and three non-neoplastic patients. Only a very small number of CDR3 sequences turned up in both tissue and blood, a result put down to high CDR3 diversity combined with limited sampling.

This clonotype was picked up many times. This clone's antigen is unknown. No qualities accompany the bases; no much larger clone lies one base away. The iRepertoire nested amplicon-rescue multiplex PCR (arm-PCR) platform was used to amplify TCR alpha and beta CDR3 regions from RNA. The input for one-step reverse transcription and amplification was roughly 100-450 ng of either tissue mRNA or PBMC total RNA. Following bead purification, Illumina adapters were added by a secondary multiplex PCR, and libraries between 200 and 400 bp were gel-purified. Demultiplexing relied on internal 6-nucleotide barcodes carried by the libraries. Sequencing of libraries was performed on an Illumina MiSeq with 2x220 or 2x250 nucleotide paired-end reads. In the original analysis: Paired reads were merged using FLASH 1.2.11 and were aligned to the GRCh37 human genome using BWA-MEM, after which TRA and TRB reads were extracted. An IMGT-derived reference of cassette sequences and CDR3 motifs, with pseudogenes included, was used for V and J assignment. Reads were translated in three frames, and productive CDR3s were defined by a C…FGXG motif without stop codons. Clonotypes were defined as unique combinations of V-J cassette pair and CDR3 amino acid sequence. Filtering of reads was based on Hamming distance, with the threshold set by the sequence error rate of each sample in mapped regions. TCRdb passed the public sequencing reads through fastp at Q25 and MiXCR, retaining productive beta sequences. Entries that share a CDR3 protein sequence are merged under the most common genes and DNA. The V and J calls follow TCRdb's processing rather than the paper's. This sample comprises about 190,000 distinct CDR3 sequences, 25% to 35% of them detected only once. Just over 20% of the sample goes to the ten largest clones.

The V and J genes are TRBV20-1 and TRBJ2-1, with TRBD1 identical over 7 junction bases. Input material: glioma tissue, nonneoplastic brain tissue, or PBMCs (not recorded which). The sequence came from a human donor with low-grade glioma or glioblastoma, undergoing nonglioma brain surgery, or in good health (not recorded which). CDR3 protein: CSAPTGKGHNEQFF. The DNA sequence is given as TGCAGTGCTCCGACAGGGAAGGGGCACAATGAGCAGTTCTTC.